This is a list of T cell receptor beta chains from one sample in a study of blood T cell repertoires in COVID-19. Only in-frame clones appear in the TCRdb table, and some are missing; sequencing was by immunoSEQ multiplex PCR. The data contain roughly 330,000 clones, about nine tenths of them singletons. Sequenced: PBMCs or T cells enriched from blood (not recorded which). The receptors shown here come from a woman between 18 and 29 years old who had recovered from COVID-19. Each CDR3 is given with its conserved first and last residue. Fields, in order: V gene, J gene, D gene, clone size, CDR3 protein, CDR3 DNA. A D gene is named only where the DNA matches it firmly. Size tells how often a clone was seen (once, few, many) or the class of an expanded clone, and some rows leave it out.

v_gene: TRBV5-6; j_gene: TRBJ2-3; d_gene: TRBD2; abundance: -; CDR3aa: CASSRLAGGPGDTQYF; CDR3nt: TGTGCCAGCAGTCGACTAGCGGGGGGGCCGGGAGATACGCAGTATTTT
v_gene: TRBV18; j_gene: TRBJ2-5; d_gene: -; abundance: -; CDR3aa: CASSPPEGQETQYF; CDR3nt: TGTGCCAGCTCACCACCAGAGGGTCAAGAGACCCAGTACTTC
v_gene: TRBV12-3/TRBV12-4; j_gene: TRBJ2-7; d_gene: -; abundance: -; CDR3aa: CASSRTITYEQYF; CDR3nt: TGTGCCAGCAGCCGAACTATAACCTACGAGCAGTACTTC
v_gene: TRBV25-1; j_gene: TRBJ2-1; d_gene: TRBD2; abundance: -; CDR3aa: CASSEYYGAGPDNEQFF; CDR3nt: TGTGCCAGCAGTGAATATTATGGAGCGGGGCCAGATAATGAGCAGTTCTTC
v_gene: TRBV19; j_gene: TRBJ2-1; d_gene: -; abundance: -; CDR3aa: CASSPSRGSPYNEQFF; CDR3nt: TGTGCCAGTAGCCCAAGCCGAGGGTCTCCCTACAATGAGCAGTTCTTC
v_gene: TRBV29-1; j_gene: TRBJ2-7; d_gene: -; abundance: -; CDR3aa: CSVTNSYEQYF; CDR3nt: TGCAGCGTGACTAACTCCTACGAGCAGTACTTC
v_gene: TRBV28; j_gene: TRBJ1-4; d_gene: -; abundance: -; CDR3aa: CASSFNNEKLFF; CDR3nt: TGTGCCAGCAGTTTCAATAATGAAAAACTGTTTTTT
v_gene: TRBV24-1; j_gene: TRBJ2-5; d_gene: -; abundance: -; CDR3aa: CATSGSAGTRTETQYF; CDR3nt: TGTGCCACCAGTGGTTCCGCAGGGACACGCACCGAGACCCAGTACTTC
v_gene: TRBV6-5; j_gene: TRBJ1-2; d_gene: -; abundance: once; CDR3aa: CASSYSSRDHYGYTF; CDR3nt: TGTGCCAGCAGTTACTCGTCCAGGGATCACTATGGCTACACCTTC
v_gene: TRBV10-3; j_gene: TRBJ2-1; d_gene: -; abundance: -; CDR3aa: CAIGRERFNEQFF; CDR3nt: TGTGCCATCGGCCGGGAGCGGTTTAATGAGCAGTTCTTC
v_gene: TRBV21-1; j_gene: TRBJ1-1; d_gene: -; abundance: -; CDR3aa: CASSTPNRDRASSTPEAFF; CDR3nt: TGTGCCAGCAGCACGCCGAACCGGGACAGAGCTTCTTCGACCCCTGAAGCTTTCTTT
v_gene: TRBV7-9; j_gene: TRBJ2-5; d_gene: TRBD2; abundance: -; CDR3aa: CASSLSAGELKETQYF; CDR3nt: TGTGCCAGCAGCTTATCAGCGGGGGAATTAAAAGAGACCCAGTACTTC
v_gene: TRBV10-3; j_gene: TRBJ2-7; d_gene: TRBD1; abundance: -; CDR3aa: CAISGTGGRSSYEQYF; CDR3nt: TGTGCCATCAGCGGGACAGGGGGTAGGAGCTCCTACGAGCAGTACTTC
v_gene: TRBV6-5; j_gene: TRBJ1-2; d_gene: TRBD1; abundance: -; CDR3aa: CASSTGQGRLGYTF; CDR3nt: TGTGCCAGCAGTACTGGACAGGGTAGATTGGGCTACACCTTC
v_gene: TRBV30; j_gene: TRBJ1-1; d_gene: -; abundance: -; CDR3aa: CAWSRGGLSEAFF; CDR3nt: TGTGCCTGGAGTCGCGGGGGGCTTAGTGAAGCTTTCTTT
v_gene: TRBV29-1; j_gene: TRBJ2-3; d_gene: -; abundance: -; CDR3aa: CSVASLTSTDTQYF; CDR3nt: TGCAGCGTTGCTAGTTTGACTAGCACAGATACGCAGTATTTT
v_gene: TRBV5-1; j_gene: TRBJ2-2; d_gene: -; abundance: -; CDR3aa: CASSLVQGWAGELFF; CDR3nt: TGCGCCAGCAGCTTGGTCCAGGGATGGGCCGGGGAGCTGTTTTTT
v_gene: TRBV9; j_gene: TRBJ1-2; d_gene: TRBD1; abundance: -; CDR3aa: CASSAPGQGGSYGYTF; CDR3nt: TGTGCCAGCAGCGCACCGGGACAGGGAGGCTCCTATGGCTACACCTTC
v_gene: TRBV7-3; j_gene: TRBJ1-2; d_gene: -; abundance: once; CDR3aa: CASSLIGGTHGYTF; CDR3nt: TGTGCCAGCAGCTTAATTGGGGGGACCCATGGCTACACCTTC
v_gene: TRBV19; j_gene: TRBJ2-3; d_gene: TRBD2; abundance: -; CDR3aa: CASHTVGLAGATDTQYF; CDR3nt: TGTGCCAGTCATACCGTAGGACTAGCGGGGGCCACAGATACGCAGTATTTT
v_gene: TRBV3-1/TRBV3-2; j_gene: TRBJ2-3; d_gene: -; abundance: -; CDR3aa: CASSKVYRAHSADTQYF; CDR3nt: TGTGCCAGCAGCAAAGTGTACAGGGCGCATAGCGCAGATACGCAGTATTTT
v_gene: TRBV27; j_gene: TRBJ1-3; d_gene: -; abundance: -; CDR3aa: CASSLSQGSGNTIYF; CDR3nt: TGTGCCAGCAGTTTATCTCAGGGCTCTGGAAACACCATATATTTT
v_gene: TRBV6-5; j_gene: TRBJ2-1; d_gene: -; abundance: -; CDR3aa: CASSYSRGSHHNEQFF; CDR3nt: TGTGCCAGCAGTTACTCGAGGGGGAGTCACCACAATGAGCAGTTCTTC
v_gene: TRBV30; j_gene: TRBJ2-1; d_gene: -; abundance: -; CDR3aa: CAWSWTFYNEQFF; CDR3nt: TGTGCCTGGTCGTGGACTTTCTACAATGAGCAGTTCTTC
v_gene: TRBV29-1; j_gene: TRBJ1-2; d_gene: TRBD1; abundance: -; CDR3aa: CSVAPGQQTLYTF; CDR3nt: TGCAGCGTCGCGCCGGGACAGCAAACACTTTACACCTTC
v_gene: TRBV7-9; j_gene: TRBJ1-2; d_gene: -; abundance: -; CDR3aa: CASSNWGGNIYGYTF; CDR3nt: TGTGCCAGCAGCAATTGGGGGGGCAACATCTATGGCTACACCTTC
v_gene: TRBV5-1; j_gene: TRBJ2-1; d_gene: TRBD2; abundance: -; CDR3aa: CASSSPGTSGRALNEQFF; CDR3nt: TGCGCCAGCAGCTCCCCCGGGACTAGCGGGAGGGCCCTCAATGAGCAGTTCTTC
v_gene: TRBV3-1/TRBV3-2; j_gene: TRBJ2-7; d_gene: -; abundance: few; CDR3aa: CASSQVPRGQYF; CDR3nt: TGTGCCAGCAGCCAAGTCCCCCGCGGGCAGTACTTC
v_gene: TRBV11-3; j_gene: TRBJ2-1; d_gene: -; abundance: -; CDR3aa: CASSFGGGIGEQFF; CDR3nt: TGTGCCAGCAGCTTTGGCGGTGGTATTGGTGAGCAGTTCTTC
v_gene: TRBV19; j_gene: TRBJ1-2; d_gene: -; abundance: once; CDR3aa: CASSFLFRPSYGYTF; CDR3nt: TGTGCCAGTAGCTTCCTCTTCAGGCCCTCCTATGGCTACACCTTC
v_gene: TRBV2; j_gene: TRBJ2-2; d_gene: TRBD1; abundance: once; CDR3aa: CASSEGQATGELFF; CDR3nt: TGTGCCAGCAGCGAAGGACAGGCCACCGGGGAGCTGTTTTTT
v_gene: TRBV6-7; j_gene: TRBJ1-1; d_gene: TRBD1; abundance: -; CDR3aa: CASQGGTGFVLSTEAFF; CDR3nt: TGTGCCAGCCAGGGGGGAACAGGTTTTGTTTTATCGACTGAAGCTTTCTTT
v_gene: TRBV14; j_gene: TRBJ2-1; d_gene: TRBD2; abundance: -; CDR3aa: CASSKVGLAGIYNEQFF; CDR3nt: TGTGCCAGCAGCAAGGTTGGTCTAGCGGGCATTTACAATGAGCAGTTCTTC
v_gene: TRBV7-9; j_gene: TRBJ1-4; d_gene: TRBD1; abundance: -; CDR3aa: CASSFPGGEKLFF; CDR3nt: TGTGCCAGCAGCTTTCCAGGGGGTGAAAAACTGTTTTTT
v_gene: TRBV27; j_gene: TRBJ1-2; d_gene: TRBD1; abundance: -; CDR3aa: CASSLNPLSVTGDSGYTF; CDR3nt: TGTGCCAGCAGTTTAAATCCCTTATCCGTAACAGGGGATTCTGGCTACACCTTC
v_gene: TRBV15; j_gene: TRBJ1-1; d_gene: TRBD1; abundance: once; CDR3aa: CATSRGDSLNTEAFF; CDR3nt: TGTGCCACCAGCAGAGGGGACAGCCTAAACACTGAAGCTTTCTTT
v_gene: TRBV5-8; j_gene: TRBJ2-2; d_gene: -; abundance: -; CDR3aa: CASRSGHLTGELFF; CDR3nt: TGTGCCAGCAGGTCGGGACACTTGACCGGGGAGCTGTTTTTT
v_gene: TRBV6-5; j_gene: TRBJ1-5; d_gene: -; abundance: few; CDR3aa: CASSMAGGNQPQHF; CDR3nt: TGTGCCAGCTCCATGGCGGGAGGCAATCAGCCCCAGCATTTT
v_gene: TRBV10-3; j_gene: TRBJ2-3; d_gene: TRBD2; abundance: -; CDR3aa: CAISGEGYTQYF; CDR3nt: TGTGCCATCAGTGGGGAGGGGTATACGCAGTATTTT
v_gene: TRBV24-1; j_gene: TRBJ1-2; d_gene: -; abundance: -; CDR3aa: CATSEGGGGYTF; CDR3nt: TGTGCCACCAGTGAGGGGGGTGGAGGCTACACCTTC
v_gene: TRBV6-5; j_gene: TRBJ2-7; d_gene: -; abundance: many; CDR3aa: CASTPGSPTYEQYF; CDR3nt: TGTGCCAGCACCCCGGGGTCCCCAACCTACGAGCAGTACTTC
v_gene: TRBV2; j_gene: TRBJ1-5; d_gene: -; abundance: -; CDR3aa: CASSDDSNQPQHF; CDR3nt: TGTGCCAGCAGCGACGACAGTAATCAGCCCCAGCATTTT
v_gene: TRBV24-1; j_gene: TRBJ1-3; d_gene: -; abundance: -; CDR3aa: CATSDTQGLSGNTIYF; CDR3nt: TGTGCCACCAGTGACACACAGGGATTATCTGGAAACACCATATATTTT
v_gene: TRBV2; j_gene: TRBJ1-2; d_gene: -; abundance: -; CDR3aa: CASIGGVGNYGYTF; CDR3nt: TGTGCCAGCATCGGGGGGGTTGGTAATTATGGCTACACCTTC
v_gene: TRBV5-1; j_gene: TRBJ2-5; d_gene: -; abundance: -; CDR3aa: CASSSGQNQETQYF; CDR3nt: TGCGCCAGCAGCTCCGGACAGAACCAAGAGACCCAGTACTTC
v_gene: TRBV9; j_gene: TRBJ1-1; d_gene: TRBD1; abundance: -; CDR3aa: CASSESGTDNTEAFF; CDR3nt: TGTGCCAGCAGCGAATCCGGGACAGATAACACTGAAGCTTTCTTT